The 21 T cell receptor beta chains in this list originate from one sample, sequenced in a study of read filtering for tumor transcriptome and immune sequencing. From about 0.4 ug of RNA, a library with molecular barcoded alpha/delta and beta/gamma adaptors was made. Each CDR3 protein gets one entry after TCRdb re-called the reads with MiXCR. The table includes some 25,000 distinct CDR3 sequences, less than 25% detected once. Sample: a population of CD138-negative cells sorted from bone marrow. The receptor source for this set is a donor aged 40 or older with multiple myeloma.

A word on this clonotype: Lacking the conserved final phenylalanine or tryptophan, this CDR3 likely reflects a read error. The chain carries TRBV19 and TRBJ2-1; D remains unclear. CDR3 length equals 17 residues. The V gene's germline CDR1 is LNHDA and CDR2 SQIVND (reference sequence). The CDR3 loop reads CASSTYPGHGSYNGQFS. DNA of the CDR3: TGTGCCAGTAGTACCTACCCCGGCCATGGCTCCTACAATGGGCAGTTCTCC.

This clonotype was observed a few times. The chain is built from TRBV2 and TRBJ2-1; D gene uncertain. Germline-derived CDR1 and CDR2 are SNHLY and FYNNEI. The CDR3 spans 14 residues. V gave up 5 bases and J gave up 2 bases, with 10 bases separating them. CDR3 sequence reads: CASSTEITYNEQFF. DNA of the CDR3: TGTGCCAGCAGTACAGAAATTACCTACAATGAGCAGTTCTTC.

This clonotype was counted many times. The chain carries TRBV27 and TRBJ1-2; no clear D gene. There are 13 residues in the CDR3. V lost 6 bases, J lost 7 bases, and 15 bases lay in between. In germline, CDR1 is MNHEY, CDR2 SMNVEV (reference sequence). CDR3 amino acids: CASSLDPGGGYTF. In DNA form, the CDR3 reads TGTGCCAGCAGCCTGGACCCCGGAGGTGGCTACACCTTC.

The chain is built from TRBV6-1 and TRBJ2-3; 9 bases line up with TRBD2. Germline V CDR1 and CDR2: MNHNS, SASEGT. CDR3 length: 14 amino acids. V shed 0 bases, J shed 10 bases, and the junction held 5 bases outside the gene matches. DNA of the CDR3: TGTGCCAGCAGTGAAGCCGTAGCGGGGGTTTCGCAGTATTTT. Translation gives CASSEAVAGVSQYF.

By frequency in the sample, this clonotype is medium-sized. The V gene is TRBV19, the J gene TRBJ2-1; TRBD1 aligns across 11 bases. Germline CDR1 LNHDA, CDR2 SQIVND (reference sequence). The ends lost 3 bases at V and 3 bases at J; junction bases unmatched: 4. The CDR3 length is 16 residues. CDR3 amino acids: CASSIGTGGNYNEQFF. The CDR3 DNA reads TGTGCCAGTAGTATTGGGACAGGGGGTAACTACAATGAGCAGTTCTTC.

A note on this clonotype: Germline is not matched at one junction end, which may reflect a read error. This chain joins TRBV29-1 and TRBJ2-1; no firm D call. Germline CDR1 is SQVTM and CDR2 is ANQGSEA. The length of the CDR3 is 14 residues. CDR3 loop: CSVQDVGFYNEQFF. CDR3 nucleotides: TGCAGCGTCCAGGACGTCGGATTCTACAACGAGCAGTTCTTC.

A few counts support this clonotype. This chain links TRBV29-1 with TRBJ1-1, with D unresolved. The CDR3 extends over 11 amino acids. Trimming cost V 4 bases and J 3 bases, with 6 bases left between them. Germline CDR1 SQVTM, CDR2 ANQGSEA. In DNA form, the CDR3 reads TGCAGCGTTGTCCCGTACACTGAAGCTTTCTTT. Translated, it gives CSVVPYTEAFF.

At least ten counts were recorded for this clonotype. The chain employs TRBV5-6 and TRBJ2-1; 10 nucleotides align to TRBD2. The CDR3 contains 13 residues. Germline CDR1 and CDR2: SGHDT and YYEEEE. The junction had 2 bases not matched to a gene; V was cut back by 5 bases and J by 6 bases. For the CDR3, the DNA is TGTGCCAGCAGACTAGCGGGATTCAATGAGCAGTTCTTC. Its translation: CASRLAGFNEQFF.

Only a few counts were recorded for this clonotype. A much larger clonotype is one base distant, so this may be a read error. The V and J genes are TRBV11-3 and TRBJ2-1, with D possibly matching TRBD2 (6 bases). CDR3 length equals 15 residues. CDR1 is SGHNT and CDR2 is YENEEA in the germline V gene. The CDR3 spells CASTLLSGVTHGQFF. The CDR3 region has the DNA TGTGCCAGCACCTTACTATCGGGAGTGACCCATGGGCAGTTCTTC. Complete variable domain (other parts from reference TRBV11-3 and TRBJ2-1): EAGVVQSPRYKIIEKKQPVAFWCNPISGHNTLYWYLQNLGQGPELLIRYENEEAVDDSQLPKDRFSAERLKGVDSTLKIQPAELGDSAVYLCASTLLSGVTHGQFFGPGTRLTVL.

This clonotype was counted many times. The V and J genes are TRBV20-1 and TRBJ2-5; perhaps TRBD2 as D (6 bases). Germline CDR1 DFQATT, CDR2 SNEGSKA (reference sequence). The CDR3 loop spans 13 amino acids. V lost 3 bases, J lost 3 bases, and 11 bases lay in between. The CDR3 is CSASTGREETQYF. CDR3 in DNA: TGCAGTGCTAGTACCGGGAGAGAAGAGACCCAGTACTTC.

This clonotype was recorded many times. V is TRBV27 and J is TRBJ1-4; TRBD1 agrees at 9 bases. In germline, CDR1 is MNHEY, CDR2 SMNVEV (reference sequence). The CDR3 runs 17 residues. The J segment lost 10 bases and the V segment lost 0 bases, leaving 12 bases of the junction unmatched. The CDR3 reads CASSLSYTGGTQGKLFF. The CDR3 DNA is TGTGCCAGCAGTTTATCTTACACAGGGGGCACCCAAGGAAAACTGTTTTTT. Full variable domain (missing parts from reference TRBV27 and TRBJ1-4): EAQVTQNPRYLITVTGKKLTVTCSQNMNHEYMSWYRQDPGLGLRQIYYSMNVEVTDKGDVPEGYKVSRKEKRNFPLILESPSPNQTSLYFCASSLSYTGGTQGKLFFGSGTQLSVL.

Ten or more counts support this clonotype. The chain couples TRBV6-1 to TRBJ2-7; TRBD2 matches 13 bases. The CDR3 spans 14 residues. V gave up 6 bases and J gave up 6 bases; unmatched junction bases: 5. The germline V gene encodes CDR1 MNHNS and CDR2 SASEGT. CDR3 DNA: TGTGCCAGCAGAGGACTAGCGGGAGTCGTCGAGCAGTACTTC. Translated: CASRGLAGVVEQYF.

At least ten counts were recorded for this clonotype. This chain links TRBV7-2 with TRBJ2-1, with D possibly matching TRBD2 (5 bases). CDR3 length: 14 residues. CDR1 is SGHTA, CDR2 FQGNSA, per germline. Trimming shortened V by 1 base and J by 3 bases, and 7 bases separated the two germline ends. The CDR3 here is CASSLGTLYNEQFF. Written as DNA, the CDR3 is TGTGCCAGCAGCTTAGGGACTCTCTACAATGAGCAGTTCTTC.

This clonotype has ten or more counts. The chain uses TRBV5-6 and TRBJ2-1; the match to TRBD2 covers 11 bases. The CDR3 contains 16 residues. Germline V gene sequence: CDR1 SGHDT, CDR2 YYEEEE. The trim removed 0 bases at V and 4 bases at J, leaving 3 bases unmatched. CDR3 protein: CASSLGLAGGYNEQFF. DNA of the CDR3: TGTGCCAGCAGCTTGGGGCTAGCGGGAGGATACAATGAGCAGTTCTTC.

As for this clonotype: A much larger clone sits a single nucleotide away, making a read error possible. The V gene is TRBV5-1, the J gene TRBJ2-1; weak D call: TRBD2 (7 bases). Judging by the DNA end, TRBJ2-7 fits better; the J call may be wrong. CDR3 length: 14 amino acids. Per germline, CDR1 SGHRS and CDR2 YFSETQ. CDR3 loop: CASSGGASSYEQYF. DNA for the CDR3: TGCGCCAGCAGCGGGGGGGCCAGCTCCTACGAGCAGTACTTC.

This clonotype was counted many times. The rearrangement uses TRBV5-1 and TRBJ2-7; D gene unclear. V lost 0 bases and J lost 4, with 8 bases in between. This CDR3 is built from 13 residues. Germline values: CDR1 SGHRS, CDR2 YFSETQ. As DNA, the CDR3 is TGCGCCAGCAGCTTGGAAGTGGGGTACGAGCAGTACTTC. It encodes CASSLEVGYEQYF.

This clonotype was recorded many times. A junction boundary mismatches the germline segment, possibly from a read error. The gene calls are TRBV6-1 and TRBJ2-7; D is possibly TRBD2 (5 bases). From germline, CDR1 is MNHNS and CDR2 SASEGT. The CDR3 spans 13 residues. The CDR3 DNA is TGTGCCAGCAGCGAAGGCGGGTCCTACGAGCAGTACTTC. Residues: CASSEGGSYEQYF.

This chain uses TRBV5-4 with TRBJ2-3; no firm D call. Trimming pared 4 bases from V and 2 bases from J, leaving 14 bases between. The CDR3 contains 15 residues. Germline V gene sequence: CDR1 SGHNT, CDR2 YYREEE (reference sequence). The CDR3 here is CASSLDPSSTDTQYF. The CDR3 DNA reads TGTGCCAGCAGCCTGGACCCTTCTTCCACAGATACGCAGTATTTT.

Only a few counts were recorded for this clonotype. The CDR3 region is CATSDLTSGSNTGELFF. The CDR3 DNA follows: TGTGCCACCAGTGATCTCACTAGCGGATCTAACACCGGGGAGCTGTTTTTT. The chain joins TRBV24-1 to TRBJ2-2; 8 positions match TRBD2. CDR3 size: 17 residues. CDR1 is KGHDR and CDR2 is SFDVKD in the germline V gene. Trimming removed 3 bases from V and 2 bases from J; junction bases left unmatched: 7.

By its share, this clonotype is medium-sized. The chain joins TRBV14 to TRBJ2-2; weak D call: TRBD2 (6 bases). V dropped 2 bases and J dropped 7 bases, with 17 bases sitting between them. CDR3 length: 16 residues. Germline V gene data show CDR1 as SGHDN and CDR2 as FVKESK. CDR3 loop: CASSQRTAGSVGELFF. CDR3 in DNA: TGTGCCAGCAGCCAACGGACGGCGGGATCGGTCGGGGAGCTGTTTTTT.

Points on this clonotype: Relative to the germline gene, one junction end is altered; a read error may explain this. The rearrangement joins TRBV6-5 to TRBJ2-6, with D perhaps TRBD1 or TRBD2 (7 bases each). The CDR3 contains 15 residues. The germline V gene encodes CDR1 MNHEY and CDR2 SVGAGI. The DNA for the CDR3 is TGTTCCAGCAGTTACGGGGCAGGGGGGGCCAACGTCCTGCCTTTC. This encodes CSSSYGAGGANVLPF.